Below, 21 T cell receptor beta chains from the same sample are listed, as sequenced in a study of naive and memory T cell subsets. Amplification of ligated cDNA took four PCR rounds with SP2 and nested alpha and beta constant primers. TCRdb fed the 5' RACE reads into MiXCR, producing one record per CDR3 protein. The sample holds roughly 56,000 distinct CDR3 sequences; about 7.2% are singletons and the top ten take around 10%. TCR cDNA received a 3' ligated oligonucleotide that carried a UMI. Every receptor here comes from a male donor in good health.

This clonotype was detected many times. This rearrangement joins TRBV2 to TRBJ1-1, with D maybe TRBD1 (5 bases). The germline CDR1 and CDR2 sequences are SNHLY and FYNNEI. V lost 5 bases, J lost 6 bases, and 13 bases lay in between. This CDR3 is built from 13 residues. The CDR3 spells CASSIQVGAEAFF. CDR3 nucleotides: TGTGCCAGCAGTATACAGGTCGGGGCTGAAGCTTTCTTT.

This clonotype was seen ten or more times. This chain uses TRBV15 with TRBJ2-7; D could derive from TRBD1 or TRBD2 (5 bases each). CDR1 and CDR2 from the germline V gene are LNHNV and YYDKDF (reference sequence). V lost 5 bases, J lost 7 bases, and 15 bases lay in between. The CDR3 is 13 residues long. The CDR3 protein is CATSWDRASEQYF. CDR3 DNA sequence: TGTGCCACCAGCTGGGACCGTGCATCGGAGCAGTACTTC.

This clonotype was counted many times. This rearrangement joins TRBV11-2 to TRBJ2-3, with 8 positions matching TRBD2. CDR1 is SGHAT, CDR2 FQNNGV, per germline. CDR3 size: 18 residues. V lost 2 bases and J lost 1; bases outside the gene matches: 11. The CDR3 DNA is TGTGCCAGCAGCTTACCCCCTGGGCGGGGGGCGGGCACAGATACGCAGTATTTT. Translation gives CASSLPPGRGAGTDTQYF.

This clonotype has only a few counts. The chain is built from TRBV7-8 and TRBJ2-1; 9 nucleotides agree with TRBD2. With 3 bases clipped from V and 8 bases from J, the junction kept 8 bases outside the gene matches. Germline CDR1 and CDR2: SGHVS and FQNEAQ. CDR3 length equals 15 residues. The CDR3: CASSFVAGGWDEQFF. In DNA form, the CDR3 reads TGTGCCAGCAGCTTTGTGGCGGGGGGGTGGGATGAGCAGTTCTTC.

The chain carries TRBV3-1 and TRBJ1-6; 7 positions match TRBD1. The CDR3 length is 17 residues. The V gene's germline CDR1 is LGHDT and CDR2 YNNKEL (reference sequence). V shed 4 bases and J 6 bases; nucleotides not matched to a gene: 12. This CDR3 reads CASSPKTGTASNSPLHF. The CDR3 DNA follows: TGTGCCAGCAGCCCCAAAACCGGGACAGCATCTAATTCACCCCTCCACTTT. Based on the CDR3 plus reference TRBV3-1 and TRBJ1-6, the full variable domain is DTAVSQTPKYLVTQMGNDKSIKCEQNLGHDTMYWYKQDSKKFLKIMFSYNNKELIINETVPNRFSPKSPDKAHLNLHINSLELGDSAVYFCASSPKTGTASNSPLHFGNGTRLTVT.

The chain recombines TRBV29-1 with TRBJ2-2; the match to TRBD1 covers 9 bases. Germline V gene lookup returns CDR1 SQVTM and CDR2 ANQGSEA. V gave up 7 bases and J gave up 6 bases; unmatched junction bases: 15. CDR3 size: 16 residues. CDR3 sequence (DNA): TGCAGCGCGACGAACCCCGGGACAGGGTTACCCGGGGAGCTGTTTTTT. It encodes CSATNPGTGLPGELFF.

With regard to this clonotype: Compared with germline, one end of the junction differs, possibly owing to a read error. The rearrangement joins TRBV7-9 to TRBJ2-2; D remains ambiguous. There are 9 residues in the CDR3. Germline V gene data show CDR1 as SEHNR and CDR2 as FQNEAQ (reference sequence). CDR3: CVSTGELFF. CDR3 DNA sequence: TGTGTCAGCACCGGGGAGCTGTTTTTT.

The rearrangement joins TRBV7-9 to TRBJ2-4; the D call may be TRBD1 or TRBD2 (5 bases each). Trimming cost V 3 bases and J 6 bases, with 18 bases left between them. CDR1 is SEHNR, CDR2 FQNEAQ, per germline (reference sequence). The length of the CDR3 is 16 residues. As DNA, the CDR3 is TGTGCCAGCAGCTTGATAGGGACCCACGAGGGAAACATTCAGTACTTC. It yields the protein CASSLIGTHEGNIQYF.

This clonotype was counted only a few times. J is TRBJ1-2 and V is TRBV19; unclear D gene. Looked up from germline, CDR1 is LNHDA and CDR2 is SQIVND (reference sequence). This CDR3 contains 16 residues. The V end was cut by 0 bases, the J end by 5 bases, with 16 bases between. The CDR3 nucleotides are TGTGCCAGTAGTATAGATCGGTTAACACCCGGATATGGCTACACCTTC. Its translation: CASSIDRLTPGYGYTF.

The chain couples TRBV29-1 to TRBJ2-3; 10 bases fit TRBD1. The CDR3 runs 13 residues. The V gene's germline CDR1 is SQVTM and CDR2 ANQGSEA. With 7 bases clipped from V and 6 bases from J, the junction kept 7 bases outside the gene matches. The CDR3 spells CSAPGQGWDTQYF. In DNA form, the CDR3 reads TGCAGCGCCCCGGGACAGGGGTGGGATACGCAGTATTTT.

There are many counts of this clonotype. Here the CDR3 omits its conserved ending phenylalanine or tryptophan, so a read error is the likely source. The DNA is omitted, as the CDR3 cannot be located on it reliably, and the CDR3 follows TCRdb's listing. This chain joins TRBV27 and TRBJ1-4; the table gives TRBD1 as D, unverified against the DNA. Germline CDR1 MNHEY, CDR2 SMNVEV (reference sequence). With termini counted, the CDR3 has 8 amino acids. CDR3 sequence reads: CASYRGRI.

This clonotype has a handful of counts. The chain couples TRBV6-5 to TRBJ2-5, with 13 bases that match TRBD2. The CDR3 runs to 17 residues. V lost 5 bases to trimming and J lost 6 bases; unmatched junction nucleotides: 12. CDR1 and CDR2 (germline): MNHEY, SVGAGI. This chain's CDR3 is CASSAVGTSGARQTQYF. CDR3 nucleotide sequence: TGTGCCAGCAGTGCCGTGGGGACTAGCGGGGCTCGGCAGACCCAGTACTTC.

The V call is TRBV14, the J call TRBJ2-2; no firm D call. CDR1 is SGHDN, CDR2 FVKESK, per germline. The CDR3 runs to 16 residues. The germline V and J ends were trimmed by 4 bases and 2 bases, with 14 bases remaining between them. The CDR3 DNA follows: TGTGCCAGCAGCCCCTCCGTGTGGGAAAACACCGGGGAGCTGTTTTTT. This encodes CASSPSVWENTGELFF.

The chain is built from TRBV4-1 and TRBJ1-1; a weak D match, TRBD1 (5 bases). The V end was cut by 0 bases, the J end by 10 bases, with 9 bases between. Germline V gene lookup returns CDR1 MGHRA and CDR2 YSYEKL. CDR3 length: 12 amino acids. CDR3 amino acids: CASSQDTRGAFF. Written as DNA, the CDR3 is TGCGCCAGCAGCCAAGATACGAGGGGAGCTTTCTTT.

This clonotype has ten or more counts. This chain connects TRBV5-1 to TRBJ2-2, with a possible D match to TRBD1 (6 bases). CDR3 length: 15 residues. Germline V gene data show CDR1 as SGHRS and CDR2 as YFSETQ. Trimming shortened V by 0 bases and J by 6 bases, and 12 bases separated the two germline ends. CDR3 residues: CASSLGPGAAGELFF. Here the CDR3 DNA reads TGCGCCAGCAGCTTGGGTCCAGGGGCGGCCGGGGAGCTGTTTTTT.

In its sample, this clonotype was seen once. The junction shows a germline mismatch at one end, possibly a read error. The V call is TRBV6-2 or TRBV6-3, the J call TRBJ1-2, with D hard to call. Germline assignment: CDR1 MNHEY and CDR2 SVGEGT. The CDR3 consists of 12 residues. The chain's CDR3 is CAGSENNYGYTF. CDR3 nucleotide sequence: TGTGCCGGCAGTGAGAATAACTATGGCTACACCTTC.

The sample holds many counts of this clonotype. The chain carries TRBV12-3 or TRBV12-4 and TRBJ2-5, with D tentatively TRBD1 (6 bases). V was shortened by 5 bases and J by 7 bases, with 23 bases between the two germline ends. The CDR3 totals 16 residues. The CDR3 region is CASSASQRGNGGTQYF. The CDR3 region has the DNA TGTGCCAGCAGTGCCAGCCAAAGGGGGAACGGTGGGACCCAGTACTTC.

This clonotype was observed a handful of times. This chain joins TRBV9 and TRBJ1-1; 8 positions agree with TRBD1. The CDR3 runs to 16 residues. Germline CDR1 and CDR2: SGDLS and YYNGEE. Unmatched junction bases numbered 20, after V lost 9 bases and J lost 7 bases. The CDR3 spells CATLPQDRVRGGEAFF. CDR3 DNA sequence: TGTGCCACCCTCCCCCAGGACAGGGTGCGCGGGGGTGAAGCTTTCTTT.

This clonotype was observed many times. The genes are TRBV18 and TRBJ2-1, with TRBD2 matching 9 bases. Germline CDR1 KGHSH, CDR2 LQKENI. V was pared by 6 bases and J by 7 bases, with 13 bases of the junction left unmatched. The CDR3 runs to 16 residues. The CDR3 DNA reads as TGTGCCAGCTCCCCCCGGGGGGTAGCGGGAGCTAATGAGCAGTTCTTC. Translating gives CASSPRGVAGANEQFF.

This clonotype was recorded many times. V is TRBV12-3 or TRBV12-4 and J is TRBJ1-5; the D is unclear. The CDR3 loop spans 13 amino acids. Trimming pared 6 bases from V and 8 bases from J, leaving 14 bases between. The CDR3 reads CASSLNDGEPQHF. CDR3 nucleotide sequence: TGTGCCAGCAGCCTCAATGATGGTGAGCCCCAGCATTTT.

This clonotype was detected ten times or more. The V call is TRBV20-1, the J call TRBJ2-4, with TRBD1 as a possible D gene (7 bases). CDR1 DFQATT and CDR2 SNEGSKA come from the germline V gene (reference sequence). The CDR3 contains 15 residues. Trimming took 4 bases from V and 9 from J, leaving 22 bases between them. The CDR3 DNA follows: TGCAGTGCTACCCTCCGGACAGGCATGGAGGGCATTCAGTACTTC. As protein: CSATLRTGMEGIQYF.